This T cell receptor (beta chain) came from a study of shared clonotypes between healthy human individuals. Study in general: Researchers drew samples from a couple of women and a few men aged 18 to 49.

Every donor was a Caucasian adult from Nashville, Tennessee. Division of CD4+ cells produced a CD45RA+ naive subset and a CD45RA-negative memory subset. Deep-level running was used for the assay. Data came from immunoSEQ multiplex PCR; TCRdb stores just in-frame clones and leaves some out. The sample records 1,400,000 or so clones, approximately 98.5% being singletons. Trimming stripped 7 bases from V and 4 bases from J, with 16 bases between. This CDR3 contains 14 residues. Germline-derived CDR1 and CDR2 are MDHEN and SYDVKM. Sequenced input: naive CD4+ T cells sorted from blood. The subset here: CD45RA+ positively selected. This receptor was taken from a man aged 30 to 45 in good health. The genes are TRBV28 and TRBJ1-2, with D tentatively TRBD1 (6 bases). This CDR3 is CASTLEGGAYGYTF. Written as DNA, the CDR3 is TGTGCCAGCACCCTAGAGGGGGGTGCCTATGGCTACACCTTC.